This TCR beta chain stems from a study of blood T cell repertoires in COVID-19. The table came from immunoSEQ multiplex PCR; TCRdb's copy has only in-frame clones and leaves some out. Of hundreds of thousands of clones listed, around 80% are singletons. Germline V gives CDR1 ENHRY, CDR2 SYGVKD. The CDR3 has 13 residues. The sequenced material came from peripheral blood. The chain joins TRBV10-3 to TRBJ1-2, with D tentatively TRBD1 (5 bases). This receptor was identified in a woman aged 40 to 50 with active or convalescent COVID-19. The CDR3 DNA sequence: TGTGCTGGAGGAGCGGGGGTTGGCTATGGCTACACCTTC. It specifies CAGGAGVGYGYTF.